This T cell receptor beta chain was profiled in a study of blood T cell repertoires in COVID-19. Here immunoSEQ multiplex PCR was the method, and the copy in TCRdb shows in-frame clones only, minus some. The top ten hold about 2% of the sample, which has roughly 410,000 clones, roughly 86% seen once. Trimming cost V 1 base and J 7 bases; bases outside gene matches: 6. CDR1 is SGHTA and CDR2 is FQGTGA in the germline V gene. This CDR3 spans 15 amino acids. Sequencing was carried out using peripheral blood. The chain couples TRBV7-3 to TRBJ2-1, with 8 bases that match TRBD2. The clonotype originates from a woman aged 60 to 75 with COVID-19, enrolled during active disease. CDR3 sequence reads: CASSLIAGPQNEQFF. The CDR3 DNA follows: TGTGCCAGCAGCTTAATAGCGGGGCCTCAAAATGAGCAGTTCTTC.